The sequence of this T cell receptor (beta chain) was determined in a study of blood T cells in healthy people across ages (dated by TCRdb to the mid-2010s). For the study in its entirety: In model experiments, template switching captured about one uniquely barcoded TCR beta cDNA molecule for every two T cells. Using the same blood draw, the study looked at two additional independent replicas of 1 million unique cDNA reads for two donors, one aged 18 to 30 and the other aged 80 or older. Four age groups were formed from the donors: young (average about 16 years), middle-aged (approximately 40), aged (over 55) and long-lived (82). Donors of different ages were randomly distributed across sequencing lanes to avoid experimental bias. Using deep sequencing normalized with unique cDNA molecular identifiers, the study measured how TCR beta repertoire diversity changes with age. On the study overall, not on this receptor specifically: Bulk unsorted PBMC profiling prevented conclusive comparison of naive and antigen-experienced compartments. Estimates of total diversity from one million sequenced T cells were regarded as lower bounds and underestimates. Donor CMV infection status was unknown, potentially confounding age-related changes in expanded clonotypes. Compared with the aged group, the long-lived group had more naive CD4+ T cells, fewer expanded clones and increased TCR diversity, suggesting age selection. As age increased, observed TCR beta diversity per million T cells dropped in a roughly linear way, and a significant reduction was already evident by age 40. A strong correlation was found between observed TCR beta diversity and the percentage of naive T cells measured by flow cytometry.

Library creation used 5' RACE. Instrument on record: Illumina HiSeq 2500. The second PCR ran for roughly 6 to 11 cycles and used a J-beta primer mix along with a sample-barcoded 5' primer. Each TCR beta cDNA molecule received a unique molecular identifier from a template-switch 5' adaptor carrying 12 random nucleotides. Each sample yielded at least 3 million CDR3-containing paired-end reads. First-strand cDNA synthesis was performed from all RNA using the Mint cDNA synthesis kit, with priming by a TRBC-specific oligonucleotide. Following uracil-DNA glycosylase treatment, all cDNA underwent a first 18-cycle PCR with the universal primers M1SS and BC2_uni_R. The authors' pipeline ran thus. Normalization of each sample was performed by random selection of 1 million high-quality reads, each carrying a distinct molecular identifier. Reads sharing molecular identifiers were discarded rather than binned into consensus sequences. MiTCR, run with a Q25 quality threshold and the strictest error-elimination algorithm, handled CDR3 identification, clonotype clustering and error correction. Lower-bound total TCR beta diversity was estimated with a nonparametric unseen species model using Euler transformation. The public reads were quality trimmed at Q25 with fastp and then assembled into clones with MiXCR by TCRdb, keeping productive beta chains. All rows with the same CDR3 protein become a single entry with the most common DNA and genes. None of the V and J calls come from the authors' own analysis; TCRdb made them. Present in this sample are more than 650,000 distinct CDR3 sequences, roughly 20% of which were seen just once. The ten biggest clones cover roughly a fifth of the sample.

Here V drops 3 bases and J drops 4 bases, and the junction holds 10 bases not matched to any gene. The germline V gene (reference sequence) gives CDR1 as LGHDT and CDR2 as YNNKEL. The CDR3 holds 16 amino acids from the cysteine to the phenylalanine. This entry keeps only the CDR3 DNA: 48 bases, framed from base 1. The roughly 39 donors, aged about 6 to 95 years, were systemically healthy Caucasian individuals from Russia. Each donor gave around 9.8 milliliters of peripheral blood, collected into EDTA-treated Vacutainer tubes. Ficoll-Paque density-gradient centrifugation was used to isolate PBMCs, with at least 6 million per sample. Trizol reagent was used to extract total RNA from PBMCs, with at least 6 micrograms per sample. The percentages of naive CD45RAhigh/CD27high T cells were determined by flow cytometry on a PBMC aliquot from every donor. Notes on this clonotype: The antigen it recognizes is unknown. No qualities accompany the bases; no much larger clone lies one base away.

Sequencing used blood. This receptor was taken from a man between 65 and 85 years old in good health. This chain is built from TRBV3-1 and TRBJ1-2, and 8 junction bases match TRBD1. This receptor carries the CDR3 CASSHPGQEDFYGYTF. In nucleotide form, the sequence is TGTGCCAGCAGCCACCCGGGACAGGAAGATTTCTATGGCTACACCTTC. Reference TRBV3-1 and TRBJ1-2 genes cover what lies past the CDR3, so the full variable domain is DTAVSQTPKYLVTQMGNDKSIKCEQNLGHDTMYWYKQDSKKFLKIMFSYNNKELIINETVPNRFSPKSPDKAHLNLHINSLELGDSAVYFCASSHPGQEDFYGYTFGSGTRLTVV.